This T cell receptor (beta chain) was sequenced during a study of beta chain features in type 1 diabetes. The authors reverse transcribed all of the isolated RNA, so sequencing captured expressed TCRB transcripts. TCRdb's copy holds only in-frame clones and misses some; the assay was immunoSEQ multiplex PCR. The sample shows more than 550,000 clones, more than 12% of them seen only once. The germline V gene encodes CDR1 SGHDN and CDR2 FVKESK. J gave up 4 bases and V 6 bases, and 4 bases lay outside the gene matches. The CDR3 spans 13 residues. Broader study findings: TCRB CDR3 length was moderately but significantly reduced in all four CD4+ subsets of Type 1 diabetes patients.

This clone has a handful of counts. Its antigen remains unknown. This chain connects TRBV14 to TRBJ2-5, with 8 bases lining up with TRBD2. Sequences were obtained from naive CD4+ T cells from blood. The sequence derives from a man younger than 35 with type 1 diabetes. CDR3 in amino acids: CASSWTSRETQYF. Written as DNA, the CDR3 is TGTGCCAGCAGTTGGACTAGCCGAGAGACCCAGTACTTC.